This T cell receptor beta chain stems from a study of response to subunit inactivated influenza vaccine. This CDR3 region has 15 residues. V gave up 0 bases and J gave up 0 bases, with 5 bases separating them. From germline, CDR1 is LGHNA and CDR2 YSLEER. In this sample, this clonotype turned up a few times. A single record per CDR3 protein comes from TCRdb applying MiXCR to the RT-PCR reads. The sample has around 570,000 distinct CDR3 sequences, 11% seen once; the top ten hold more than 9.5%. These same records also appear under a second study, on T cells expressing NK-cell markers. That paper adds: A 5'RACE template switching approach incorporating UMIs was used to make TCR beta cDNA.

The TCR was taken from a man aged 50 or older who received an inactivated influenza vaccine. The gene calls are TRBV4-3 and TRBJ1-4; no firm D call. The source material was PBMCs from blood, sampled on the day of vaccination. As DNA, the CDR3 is TGCGCCAGCAGCCAAGATTGGGCAACTAATGAAAAACTGTTTTTT. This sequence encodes CASSQDWATNEKLFF.